This record concerns one T cell receptor beta chain sequence. This clonotype is a singleton in its sample. It has no known antigen specificity. The input lacks base qualities; no much larger clone sits a single base away. One read is thin evidence. The data were obtained in a study of molecular identifiers for immune sequencing clone quantification (dated by TCRdb to 2017 to 2018). Broadly, across the study: For a replicate experiment, RNA from 20,000 or 100,000 naive CD8 T cells was divided into five aliquots, of which four were sequenced. CD8 T cells were used in a methods study to benchmark molecular-identifier clustering-based TCR repertoire sequencing (MIDCIRS) and TCR RNA copy counting. The full study reports these points: Naive libraries contained spiked-in Jurkat TCR RNA (approximately nine copies' worth), which is not part of the donor repertoire. Spiked-in Jurkat TCR RNA equal to a single cell's worth was reported to be detectable even within 1,100,000 naive CD8 T cells. When barcode sub-clustering was not used, chimeric consensus sequences inflated TCR diversity, with chimeras reaching as high as 47%. Highly expanded clone sizes could be underestimated because identical TCR molecules may share a barcode. About three recovered TCR RNA copies per cell were obtained by modeling, versus about 9.7 by digital PCR, implying a capture efficiency of 25% to 35%. In CMV-specific effector cells, clones with more than 20 RNA copies accounted for over 99% of molecules, whereas in naive cells such clones accounted for under 1%.

The library was built by means of PCR. The instrument given in TCRdb is Illumina HiSeq 4000. Bulk TCR libraries were generated as previously described, with the TCR primers listed in Table S5 used. The Qiagen AllPrep DNA/RNA kit was used to purify total RNA. Before analysis, reads from multiple sequencing runs of the same library were pooled. As for the authors' bioinformatics: Reads were retained only if their TCR constant sequence matched exactly, and those retained reads were trimmed to 150 nt and grouped according to their 12-nt molecular barcodes. Reads in each barcode group were sub-clustered using a 15% Levenshtein threshold, and a quality-weighted consensus sequence was built for each RNA molecule. Non-functional sequences were removed, as were lower-count sequences one edit away from another. Based on fitting two negative binomial distributions, any barcode sub-cluster with under 20% of the maximum read count was discarded. TCRdb ran its own pipeline on the public reads, namely fastp trimming at Q25 and MiXCR clone calling, and kept in-frame beta chains. One record per CDR3 amino acid sequence lists the most common genes and DNA. TCRdb's processing, not the authors', yielded these V and J calls. This sample gives approximately 41,000 distinct CDR3 sequences in total; roughly 21% of them show up just once. The top ten hold approximately 1% of the sample.

Libraries of naive CD8 T cells were generated from roughly 21,000 to 960,000 sorted cells, with 10%, 30% or 50% of the purified RNA used. Naive CD8 T cells, defined as CD8+CD4-CCR7+CD45RA+, were FACS-sorted into RLT Plus buffer on a BD FACSAria II. To test detection sensitivity, Jurkat RNA equal to around 11 TCR copies was added to samples of about 19,000-1,100,000 naive CD8 T cells. CD8 T cells were enriched using RosetteSep CD8+ T Cell Enrichment Cocktail and Ficoll-Paque, and the enriched cells then underwent ACK red cell lysis. From a lookup of the germline V gene, CDR1 and CDR2 are SGHTA and FQGNSA. Counted from cysteine to phenylalanine, this CDR3 has 18 amino acids. Only CDR3 DNA remains: 54 bases, in frame from the first base. V trim: 3 bases; J trim: 5 bases; unmatched bases: 8.

The TCR was taken from a human donor in good health. Some libraries in this study had Jurkat cell RNA spiked in. The chain links TRBV7-2 with TRBJ2-3, with 16 junctional bases fitting TRBD2. Sample: naive CD8+ T cells from blood, with Jurkat cell RNA spiked in. The cell subset or site tag for this specimen amounts to: FACS-sorted CD8+CD4-CCR7+CD45RA+ naive T cells. The sequence in DNA is TGTGCCAGCAGCTTGGGACTAGCGGGGGGGCCGTACAAAGATACGCAGTATTTT. The resulting protein is CASSLGLAGGPYKDTQYF.